This is a list of T cell receptor beta chains from one sample in a study of blood T cell repertoires in COVID-19. Some clones are missing from TCRdb's copy, which holds only in-frame ones; the method was immunoSEQ multiplex PCR. Altogether about 340,000 clones are present, approximately 82% being singletons, with the ten largest covering under 3%. The source material was peripheral blood. Receptors originate from a man aged 25-45 years with active or convalescent COVID-19. The CDR3 runs from the conserved cysteine through the conserved F or W. Fields, in order: J gene, D gene, clone size, V gene, CDR3 DNA, CDR3 protein. The D gene is left open where the match is weak. Expanded clones get a size class; other rows say once, few or many, or leave the size out.

TRBJ1-3 | TRBD1 | - | TRBV3-1/TRBV3-2 | TGTGCCAGCACCCCCTCTACAGGGGCGCCGAACACCATATATTTT | CASTPSTGAPNTIYF
TRBJ2-1 | TRBD2 | - | TRBV6-5 | TGTGCCAGCAGCCTTAGCGGGAGCATCGACAATGAGCAGTTCTTC | CASSLSGSIDNEQFF
TRBJ1-2 | - | - | TRBV9 | TGTGCCAGCAGCGTAGGAGCGGTCGCTAACTATGGCTACACCTTC | CASSVGAVANYGYTF
TRBJ1-6 | - | - | TRBV20-1 | TGCAGTGCTAGTTCCTGGCCCGCATATAATTCACCCCTCCACTTT | CSASSWPAYNSPLHF
TRBJ2-1 | TRBD2 | few | TRBV27 | TGTGCCAGCAACCGAGCGGGAGGCCTCGCCCGAGCCGAGCAGTTCTTC | CASNRAGGLARAEQFF
TRBJ2-7 | TRBD2 | - | TRBV28 | TGTGCCAGCAGTTCCCCGGGGAGCGGGACCTACGAGCAGTACTTC | CASSSPGSGTYEQYF
TRBJ2-7 | TRBD2 | - | TRBV5-6 | TGTGCCAGCAGCTGGGGGACTAGCGGGGCCTACGAGCAGTACTTC | CASSWGTSGAYEQYF
TRBJ2-5 | TRBD1 | once | TRBV9 | TGTGCCAGCAGCTTTAGGGGGCGAGAGACCCAGTACTTC | CASSFRGRETQYF
TRBJ2-3 | - | - | TRBV6-2/TRBV6-3 | TGTGCCAGCAGTTACTCGTCGGAGGGCCAAGATACGCAGTATTTT | CASSYSSEGQDTQYF
TRBJ1-1 | TRBD1 | - | TRBV4-3 | TGCGCCAGCAGCCATCAGACAGGGGGCTTCACTGAAGCTTTCTTT | CASSHQTGGFTEAFF
TRBJ2-5 | - | - | TRBV9 | TGTGCCAGCAGCGTAGGTCCCGTGGAGACCCAGTACTTC | CASSVGPVETQYF
TRBJ1-3 | - | - | TRBV12-2 | TGTGCAAGTCGCGCCCCCCATAGCTCTGGAAACACCATATATTTT | CASRAPHSSGNTIYF
TRBJ2-7 | - | - | TRBV4-2 | TGTGCCAGCAGCCAAGCAACGGGACTGGCTGACGAGCAGTACTTC | CASSQATGLADEQYF
TRBJ1-4 | - | - | TRBV6-6 | TGTGCCAGCAGCACTGACGGAGGAAAACTGTTTTTT | CASSTDGGKLFF
TRBJ2-7 | - | - | TRBV24-1 | TGTGCCACCAGCGATGCGCTCGGTGACGAGCAGTACTTC | CATSDALGDEQYF
TRBJ2-7 | TRBD2 | many | TRBV6-2/TRBV6-3 | TGTGCCAGCAGTTACGGGTGGGACTATCTTTTTGACGAGCAGTACTTC | CASSYGWDYLFDEQYF
TRBJ1-1 | TRBD1 | once | TRBV6-5 | TGTGCCAGCAAAACCTCCGGGACAGGGAACACTGAAGCTTTCTTT | CASKTSGTGNTEAFF
TRBJ1-1 | - | - | TRBV7-9 | TGTGCCAGCAGCCCTGCGATAGAAGCTTTCTTT | CASSPAIEAFF
TRBJ2-7 | - | - | TRBV6-1 | TGTGCCAGCAGTGAGGGCCCGACCTACGAGCAGTACTTC | CASSEGPTYEQYF
TRBJ2-3 | TRBD2 | - | TRBV7-3 | TGTGCCAGCAGCTCATTAGCGGGGGGGAGAAATACGCAGTATTTT | CASSSLAGGRNTQYF
TRBJ2-2 | TRBD1 | - | TRBV5-1 | TGCGCCAGCAGTGACAGGGTGGAAGGGGAGCTGTTTTTT | CASSDRVEGELFF
TRBJ1-4 | TRBD1 | - | TRBV19 | TGTGCCAGCATTGGGACAGGGAGGGAAAAACTGTTTTTT | CASIGTGREKLFF
TRBJ2-3 | - | - | TRBV11-1 | TGTGCCAGCAGCTCTGAGGGATCGGTGGTCGCTACGCAGTATTTT | CASSSEGSVVATQYF
TRBJ1-2 | TRBD1 | - | TRBV30 | TGTGCCTGGAGTGTACTGGACAGGGGCGATGGCTACACCTTC | CAWSVLDRGDGYTF
TRBJ2-5 | - | - | TRBV19 | TGTGCCAGTAGTCCGAAGGGACACTCAGAGACCCAGTACTTC | CASSPKGHSETQYF
TRBJ2-1 | TRBD1 | - | TRBV29-1 | TGCAGCGTTGGAGGGGGCGCGGGCAATGAGCAGTTCTTC | CSVGGGAGNEQFF
TRBJ2-7 | - | - | TRBV21-1 | TGTGCCAGCAGCAAGTCCGGGAGCTCCTACGAGCAGTACTTC | CASSKSGSSYEQYF
TRBJ2-5 | - | - | TRBV12-3/TRBV12-4 | TGTGCCAGCGCAGGGCGGGGAGAGACCCAGTACTTC | CASAGRGETQYF
TRBJ2-2 | TRBD2 | - | TRBV28 | TGTGCCAGCAGTTTAGTCGAGCGGGAAGCCGGGGAGCTGTTTTTT | CASSLVEREAGELFF
TRBJ2-5 | TRBD1 | few | TRBV7-7 | TGTGCCAGCAGCTTAGCGCCGCTTACGACAGGGCGGGAAGAGACCCAGTACTTC | CASSLAPLTTGREETQYF
TRBJ2-1 | TRBD2 | - | TRBV7-2 | TGTGCCAGCAGCTTGACTAGCGGGAGAGGGGGTGAGCAGTTCTTC | CASSLTSGRGGEQFF
TRBJ2-1 | - | - | TRBV5-1 | TGCGCCAGCAGCTTGACTAGTGGTTCCTACAATGAGCAGTTCTTC | CASSLTSGSYNEQFF
TRBJ1-5 | - | - | TRBV20-1 | TGCAGTGCTAGTCGGGGATTAGGCAATCAGCCCCAGCATTTT | CSASRGLGNQPQHF
TRBJ2-1 | - | - | TRBV10-3 | TGTGCCATCAGTGACCCCTCTTCTCTGAGCGACCTAGCCTACAATGAGCAGTTCTTC | CAISDPSSLSDLAYNEQFF
TRBJ2-6 | - | - | TRBV7-9 | TGTGCCAGCAGCTTGGCAGCTGGGGCCAACGTCCTGACTTTC | CASSLAAGANVLTF
TRBJ1-5 | - | - | TRBV3-1/TRBV3-2 | TGTGCCAGCAGCCAAGAGGGGGGGAGCAATCAGCCCCAGCATTTT | CASSQEGGSNQPQHF
TRBJ2-7 | TRBD2 | - | TRBV11-1 | TGTGCCAGCAGCCTAGCGGGGAGCTCCTACGAGCAGTACTTC | CASSLAGSSYEQYF
TRBJ2-7 | - | - | TRBV5-4 | TGTGCCAGCAGCTTTAATACTCACGAGCAGTACTTC | CASSFNTHEQYF
TRBJ2-3 | TRBD2 | once | TRBV15 | TGTGCCACCAGCAGAGGGGTAGCGGGGAGCACAGATACGCAGTATTTT | CATSRGVAGSTDTQYF
TRBJ2-1 | TRBD1 | - | TRBV24-1 | TGTGCCACCAGTGATTCGACAGGGGTGGTGAATGAGCAGTTCTTC | CATSDSTGVVNEQFF
TRBJ2-2 | TRBD2 | few | TRBV5-1 | TGCGCCAGCAGGCGATTTGTCGCGGGGGGATCCACCGGGGAGCTGTTTTTT | CASRRFVAGGSTGELFF
TRBJ2-1 | - | - | TRBV5-1 | TGCGCCAGCAGTCTACTGGAGGGCGGAAATGAGCAGTTCTTC | CASSLLEGGNEQFF
TRBJ2-3 | - | - | TRBV6-4 | TGTGCCAGCAGTAGCGGTACTAGCACAGATACGCAGTATTTT | CASSSGTSTDTQYF
TRBJ1-2 | TRBD1 | - | TRBV6-5 | TGTGCCACAAGACAGGGACACGTCTATGGCTACACCTTC | CATRQGHVYGYTF
TRBJ2-1 | TRBD2 | - | TRBV4-1 | TGCGCCAGCAGCCAAGATCGGACTAGCCCCCATGAGCAGTTCTTC | CASSQDRTSPHEQFF
TRBJ2-5 | - | - | TRBV13 | TGTGCCAGCAGCTTTCAGGAGACCCAGTACTTC | CASSFQETQYF
TRBJ2-3 | - | - | TRBV7-2 | TGTGCCAGCAGCTTGGGGCCAGATACGCAGTATTTT | CASSLGPDTQYF
TRBJ2-1 | TRBD2 | - | TRBV7-2 | TGTGCCAGCAGCTTAGTTGGGCGGGAGAGGGGAAATGAGCAGTTCTTC | CASSLVGRERGNEQFF
TRBJ2-3 | TRBD2 | - | TRBV4-1 | TGCGCCAGCAGCCCTACGGGACTAGCCCCAGATACGCAGTATTTT | CASSPTGLAPDTQYF
TRBJ2-1 | - | - | TRBV27 | TGTGCCAGCAGTTTATCGGTTAACTACGCAAGTGAGCAGTTCTTC | CASSLSVNYASEQFF